The 14 T cell receptor beta chains listed next were all sequenced from one sample in a study of T cells in narcolepsy. Here immunoSEQ multiplex PCR was the method, and the copy in TCRdb shows in-frame clones only, minus some. The sample has around 18,000 clones, about nine tenths seen once. The specimen sequenced was memory (CD45RA-) CD4+ T cells from blood. These receptors were taken from a human donor in good health.

This rearrangement joins TRBV18 to TRBJ1-5, with 8 bases aligning to TRBD1. V shed 1 base, J shed 6 bases, and the junction held 2 bases outside the gene matches. Germline V CDR1 and CDR2: KGHSH, LQKENI. The CDR3 extends over 14 amino acids. DNA for the CDR3: TGTGCCAGCTCACCACTTGACAGGGGTCAGCCCCAGCATTTT. Translation: CASSPLDRGQPQHF.

V usage is TRBV2 and J usage is TRBJ2-7, with unresolved D. Germline lookup yields CDR1 SNHLY and CDR2 FYNNEI. The CDR3 runs to 11 residues. Deletions cut 8 bases from V and 4 bases from J, with 9 bases between. This CDR3 reads CASARGYEQYF. The CDR3 DNA sequence: TGTGCCAGCGCGAGAGGATACGAGCAGTACTTC.

The rearrangement joins TRBV2 to TRBJ2-7; D possibly uses TRBD1 or TRBD2 (5 bases each). V was cut by 4 bases and J by 3 bases, with 13 bases left in between. CDR3 size: 14 residues. Germline V CDR1 and CDR2: SNHLY, FYNNEI. CDR3 loop: CASSGRGDVYEQYF. The CDR3 bases are TGTGCCAGCAGTGGCCGAGGGGACGTCTACGAGCAGTACTTC.

The chain joins TRBV5-1 to TRBJ1-1; TRBD1 is a possible D gene (6 bases). The germline V gene has CDR1 SGHRS and CDR2 YFSETQ. The V gene lost 4 bases and the J gene lost 1 base, with 11 bases spanning the gap. CDR3 length: 14 residues. In nucleotides, the CDR3 is TGCGCCAGCAGCCCGGGGACACAGAACACTGAAGCTTTCTTT. Amino acids: CASSPGTQNTEAFF.

CDR3 in DNA: TGCGCCAGCAGTCAGCCCGCGAAGGGCTCCTACAATGAGCAGTTCTTC. It encodes CASSQPAKGSYNEQFF. The genes are TRBV23-1 and TRBJ2-1; no definite D call. TRBV23-1 is classed as an ORF, of uncertain function. Trimming removed 3 bases from V and 0 bases from J, with 12 bases in between. This CDR3 region has 16 residues.

The genes are TRBV19 and TRBJ1-1; D is ambiguous. The CDR3 sequence is 14 residues long. Between the trimmed V and J ends, which lost 5 bases and 1 base, there was a span of 11 bases. Germline CDR1 and CDR2: LNHDA and SQIVND (reference sequence). CDR3 sequence: CASSASGTNTEAFF. In nucleotides, the CDR3 is TGTGCCAGTAGTGCTTCAGGCACGAACACTGAAGCTTTCTTT.

The chain uses TRBV5-6 and TRBJ2-5, with TRBD2 as a possible D gene (5 bases). Trimming shortened V by 7 bases and J by 7 bases, and 20 bases separated the two germline ends. The CDR3 spans 14 residues. Germline-derived CDR1 and CDR2 are SGHDT and YYEEEE. CDR3 region: CASAPWYSAGTQYF. The CDR3 DNA sequence: TGTGCCAGCGCCCCTTGGTATTCGGCGGGGACCCAGTACTTC. Supplemented by reference TRBV5-6 and TRBJ2-5, the full variable domain reads DAGVTQSPTHLIKTRGQQVTLRCSPKSGHDTVSWYQQALGQGPQFIFQYYEEEERQRGNFPDRFSGHQFPNYSSELNVNALLLGDSALYLCASAPWYSAGTQYFGPGTRLLVL.

The CDR3 here is CASSQGNPRGYNEQFF. In DNA, the CDR3 is TGCGCCAGCAGCCAGGGGAACCCCCGGGGATACAATGAGCAGTTCTTC. V gene TRBV4-3 combines with J gene TRBJ2-1; tentative D call: TRBD2 (5 bases). The V gene lost 3 bases and the J gene lost 4 bases, with 16 bases spanning the gap. This CDR3 spans 16 amino acids. Germline V gene lookup returns CDR1 LGHNA and CDR2 YSLEER.

J is TRBJ2-5 and V is TRBV18; D call uncertain. The germline V gene has CDR1 KGHSH and CDR2 LQKENI. The germline V and J ends were trimmed by 2 bases and 2 bases, with 3 bases remaining between them. This CDR3 has 12 residues. CDR3 in DNA: TGTGCCAGCTCACCAACACAAGAGACCCAGTACTTC. This sequence encodes CASSPTQETQYF.

The rearrangement uses TRBV2 and TRBJ1-6, with D possibly matching TRBD1 (5 bases). This CDR3 is 15 amino acids long. With 2 bases removed from V and 6 bases from J, the gap between germline ends came to 11 bases. The germline V gene encodes CDR1 SNHLY and CDR2 FYNNEI. The CDR3 protein is CASSESQGSNSPLHF. The CDR3 DNA is TGTGCCAGCAGTGAATCCCAGGGCTCTAATTCACCCCTCCACTTT.

This chain joins TRBV9 and TRBJ2-5; either TRBD1 or TRBD2 may fit D (5 bases each). The CDR3 has 15 amino acids. V dropped 0 bases and J dropped 1 base, with 10 bases sitting between them. CDR1 and CDR2 (germline): SGDLS, YYNGEE. The CDR3 nucleotides read TGTGCCAGCAGCGTAGAATGGGGGACCCAAGAGACCCAGTACTTC. It yields the protein CASSVEWGTQETQYF.

The chain carries TRBV29-1 and TRBJ1-4; 8 positions match TRBD1. V dropped 7 bases and J dropped 5; count of bases not matched to a gene: 9. Looked up from germline, CDR1 is SQVTM and CDR2 is ANQGSEA. The length of the CDR3 is 14 residues. The CDR3 region is CSGRRTGPNEKLFF. DNA of the CDR3: TGCAGCGGCAGACGGACAGGGCCAAATGAAAAACTGTTTTTT.

CDR3 region: CASSRRGGGGYTF. CDR3 sequence (DNA): TGTGCCAGTAGTAGGCGCGGGGGCGGAGGCTACACCTTC. The J gene is TRBJ1-2, the V gene TRBV19; a possible D gene is TRBD1 (6 bases). V lost 4 bases and J lost 8, with 14 bases in between. Germline lookup yields CDR1 LNHDA and CDR2 SQIVND (reference sequence). CDR3 length: 13 amino acids.

This chain connects TRBV5-4 to TRBJ1-4; 7 bases are a match to TRBD1. Germline CDR1 reads SGHNT; CDR2 reads YYREEE (reference sequence). After removal of 3 bases from V and 7 bases from J, the junction contained 12 bases not matched to a gene. The CDR3 has 16 residues. CDR3 nucleotides: TGTGCCAGCAGCTATGAGGGGGCTCTTTCACGTGAAAAACTGTTTTTT. Translated: CASSYEGALSREKLFF.